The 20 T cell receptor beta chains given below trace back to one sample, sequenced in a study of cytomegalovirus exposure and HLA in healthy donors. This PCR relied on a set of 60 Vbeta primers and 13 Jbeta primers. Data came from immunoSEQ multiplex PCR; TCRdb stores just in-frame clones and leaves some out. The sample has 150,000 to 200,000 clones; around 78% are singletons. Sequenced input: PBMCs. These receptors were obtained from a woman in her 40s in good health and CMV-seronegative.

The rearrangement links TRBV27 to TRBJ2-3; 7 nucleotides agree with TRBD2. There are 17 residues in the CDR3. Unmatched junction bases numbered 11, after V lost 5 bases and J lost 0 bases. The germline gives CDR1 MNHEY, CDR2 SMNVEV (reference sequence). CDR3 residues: CASSQRPRSGSTDTQYF. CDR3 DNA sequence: TGTGCCAGCAGTCAACGCCCGCGTAGCGGGAGCACAGATACGCAGTATTTT.

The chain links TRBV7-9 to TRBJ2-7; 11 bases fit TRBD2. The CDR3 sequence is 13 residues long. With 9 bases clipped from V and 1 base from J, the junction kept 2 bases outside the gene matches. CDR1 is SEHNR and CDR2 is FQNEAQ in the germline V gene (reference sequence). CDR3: CASIAGGSYEQYF. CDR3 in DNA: TGTGCCAGTATAGCGGGAGGGTCCTACGAGCAGTACTTC.

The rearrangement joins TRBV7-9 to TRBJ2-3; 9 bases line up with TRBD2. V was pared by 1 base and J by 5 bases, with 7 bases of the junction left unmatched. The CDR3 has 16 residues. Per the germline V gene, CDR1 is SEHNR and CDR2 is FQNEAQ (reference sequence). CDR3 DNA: TGTGCCAGCAGCTTAGGACTAGCGGACACCGGAGATACGCAGTATTTT. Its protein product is CASSLGLADTGDTQYF.

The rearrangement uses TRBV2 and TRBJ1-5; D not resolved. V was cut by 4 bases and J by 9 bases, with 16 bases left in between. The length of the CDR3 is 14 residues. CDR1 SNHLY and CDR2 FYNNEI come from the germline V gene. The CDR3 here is CASSGAILEAPQHF. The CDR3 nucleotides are TGTGCCAGCAGTGGGGCAATCCTTGAAGCGCCCCAGCATTTT.

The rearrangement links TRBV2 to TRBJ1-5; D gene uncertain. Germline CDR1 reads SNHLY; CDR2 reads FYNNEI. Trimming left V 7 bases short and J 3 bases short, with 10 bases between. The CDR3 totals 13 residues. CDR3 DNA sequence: TGTGCCAGCACAGTCCAGGCCAATCAGCCCCAGCATTTT. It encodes CASTVQANQPQHF.

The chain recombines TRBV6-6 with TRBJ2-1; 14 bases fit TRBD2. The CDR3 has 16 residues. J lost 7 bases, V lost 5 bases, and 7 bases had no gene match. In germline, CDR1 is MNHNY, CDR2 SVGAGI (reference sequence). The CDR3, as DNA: TGTGCCAGCAGTCACCCGGGACTAGCGGGAGAGAATGAGCAGTTCTTC. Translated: CASSHPGLAGENEQFF.

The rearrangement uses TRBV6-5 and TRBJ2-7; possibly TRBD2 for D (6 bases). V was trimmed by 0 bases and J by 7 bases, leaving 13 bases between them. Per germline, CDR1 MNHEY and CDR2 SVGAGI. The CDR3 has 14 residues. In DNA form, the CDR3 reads TGTGCCAGCAGTTACTCTTCTTCTGGGGGGGAGCAGTACTTC. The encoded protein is CASSYSSSGGEQYF.

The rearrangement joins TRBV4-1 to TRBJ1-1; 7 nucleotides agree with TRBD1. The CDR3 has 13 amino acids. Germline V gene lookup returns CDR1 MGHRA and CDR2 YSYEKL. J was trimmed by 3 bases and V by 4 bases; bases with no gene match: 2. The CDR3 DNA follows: TGCGCCAGCAGCCGTACAGGGGACACTGAAGCTTTCTTT. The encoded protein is CASSRTGDTEAFF.

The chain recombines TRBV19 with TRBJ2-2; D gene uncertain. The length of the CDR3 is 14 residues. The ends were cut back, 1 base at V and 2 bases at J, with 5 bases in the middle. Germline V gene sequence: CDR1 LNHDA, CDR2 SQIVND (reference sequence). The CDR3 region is CASSIGVNTGELFF. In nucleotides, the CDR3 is TGTGCCAGTAGTATAGGAGTCAACACCGGGGAGCTGTTTTTT.

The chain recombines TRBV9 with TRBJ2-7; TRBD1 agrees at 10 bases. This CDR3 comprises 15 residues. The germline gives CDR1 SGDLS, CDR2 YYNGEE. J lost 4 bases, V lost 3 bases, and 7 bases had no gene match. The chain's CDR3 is CASSARQGADYEQYF. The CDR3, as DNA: TGTGCCAGCAGCGCCAGACAGGGGGCGGATTACGAGCAGTACTTC.

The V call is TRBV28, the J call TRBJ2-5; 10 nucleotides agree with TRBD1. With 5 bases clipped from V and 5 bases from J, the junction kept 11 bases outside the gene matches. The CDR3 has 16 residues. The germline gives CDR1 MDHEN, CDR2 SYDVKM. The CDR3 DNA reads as TGTGCCAGCAGTCCTTTAAGACAGGGGGCAGGGGAGACCCAGTACTTC. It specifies CASSPLRQGAGETQYF.

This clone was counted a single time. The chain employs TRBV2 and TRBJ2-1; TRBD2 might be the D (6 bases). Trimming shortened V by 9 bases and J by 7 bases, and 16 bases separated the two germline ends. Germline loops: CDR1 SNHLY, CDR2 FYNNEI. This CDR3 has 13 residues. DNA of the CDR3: TGTGCCAGTCTCTCCGGGAGTGCGAATGAGCAGTTCTTC. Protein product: CASLSGSANEQFF.

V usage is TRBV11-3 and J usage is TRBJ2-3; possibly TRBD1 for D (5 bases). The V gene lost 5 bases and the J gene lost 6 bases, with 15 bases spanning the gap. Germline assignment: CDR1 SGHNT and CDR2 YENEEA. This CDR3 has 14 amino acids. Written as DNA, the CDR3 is TGTGCCAGCAGCCCAAACGCCCAGGGTGATACGCAGTATTTT. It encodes CASSPNAQGDTQYF.

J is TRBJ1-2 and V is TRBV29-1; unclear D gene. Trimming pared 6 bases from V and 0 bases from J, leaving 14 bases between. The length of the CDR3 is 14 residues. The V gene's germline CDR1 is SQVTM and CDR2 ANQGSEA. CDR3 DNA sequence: TGCAGCGTGGTTTCAGAACTAGCTAACTATGGCTACACCTTC. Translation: CSVVSELANYGYTF.

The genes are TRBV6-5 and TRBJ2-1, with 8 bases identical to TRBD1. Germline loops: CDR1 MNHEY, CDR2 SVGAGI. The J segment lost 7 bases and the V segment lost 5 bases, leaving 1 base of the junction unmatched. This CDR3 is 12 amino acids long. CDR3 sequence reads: CASSTGGNEQFF. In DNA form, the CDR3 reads TGTGCCAGCAGTACAGGGGGAAATGAGCAGTTCTTC.

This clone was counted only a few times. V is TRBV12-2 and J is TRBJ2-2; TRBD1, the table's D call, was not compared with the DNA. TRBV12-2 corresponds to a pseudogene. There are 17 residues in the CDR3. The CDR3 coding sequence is TGTGCAAGTCGCTTAGTTGAGACAGGGGGTGGCACCGGGGAGCTGTTTTTT. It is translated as CASRLVETGGGTGELFF.

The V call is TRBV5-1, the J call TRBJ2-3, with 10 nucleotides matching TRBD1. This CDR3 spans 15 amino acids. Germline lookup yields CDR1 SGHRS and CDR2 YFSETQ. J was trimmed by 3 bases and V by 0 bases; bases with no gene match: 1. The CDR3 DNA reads TGCGCCAGCAGCTTGGAGGGACAGGGGACAGATACGCAGTATTTT. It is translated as CASSLEGQGTDTQYF.

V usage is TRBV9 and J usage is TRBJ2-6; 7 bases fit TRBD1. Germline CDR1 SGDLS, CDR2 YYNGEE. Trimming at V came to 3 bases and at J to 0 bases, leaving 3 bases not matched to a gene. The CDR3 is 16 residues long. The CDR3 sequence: CASSAPGGSGANVLTF. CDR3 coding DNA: TGTGCCAGCAGCGCCCCAGGGGGCTCTGGGGCCAACGTCCTGACTTTC.

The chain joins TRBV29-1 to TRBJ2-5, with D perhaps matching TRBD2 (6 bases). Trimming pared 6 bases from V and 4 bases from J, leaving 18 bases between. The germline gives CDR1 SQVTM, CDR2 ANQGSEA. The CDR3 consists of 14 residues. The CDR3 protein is CSVQQSVGGETQYF. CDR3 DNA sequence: TGCAGCGTGCAGCAAAGCGTGGGAGGAGAGACCCAGTACTTC.

The CDR3 DNA sequence: TGTGCCAGCAGCTTCGGGTCTTCGGTAACTAATGAAAAACTGTTTTTT. Translated: CASSFGSSVTNEKLFF. The V and J genes are TRBV11-3 and TRBJ1-4; D is undetermined. This CDR3 region has 16 residues. V was pared by 3 bases and J by 1 base, with 12 bases between. Germline V lookup: CDR1 SGHNT, CDR2 YENEEA.